The clone carrying this T cell receptor (beta chain) has more than one count but fewer than ten. Its antigen is not known. The sample originates from a study of T-cell reconstitution after alpha-beta-depleted transplantation in children. Findings and limits, study-wide: By one year post-transplant, T-cell counts and diversity largely arose from T cells that were newly produced. Day-60 TCRbeta diversity that was high in some patients was derived from surviving recipient T cells and thymic progenitors. Expanded clones from the graft, numbering several hundred, reportedly supplied alpha-beta T cells about two months after transplant.

Researchers prepared the TCRbeta library using unique molecular identifiers, the study reports. TCRdb recomputed calls from the PCR reads with MiXCR, one row per CDR3 protein. In the table there are 600,000 to 800,000 distinct CDR3 sequences, around 12% of which are singletons. Germline V gene lookup returns CDR1 MNHEY and CDR2 SVGEGT. The trim removed 0 bases at V and 5 bases at J, leaving 23 bases unmatched. CDR3 length equals 22 residues. This sample comprised PBMCs, obtained before TCRalphabeta/CD19-depleted stem cell transplant. The clonotype was recovered from a girl aged 2 to 10 with congenital amegakaryocytic thrombocytopenia, due to receive a stem cell transplant. The chain links TRBV6-2 or TRBV6-3 to TRBJ2-1, with TRBD2 matching over 9 bases. The CDR3 protein is CASSYSIGSSGSPLQSHNEQFF. The CDR3 bases are TGTGCCAGCAGTTACTCGATAGGGAGTAGCGGGAGCCCCCTGCAGAGTCACAATGAGCAGTTCTTC.